The 25 T cell receptor beta chains below all came from one sample that was sequenced in a study of T cell responses to AZD1222 COVID-19 vaccine. Measured with immunoSEQ multiplex PCR; TCRdb has only the in-frame clones, and not every one. The sample holds about 110,000 clones, 85% to 95% seen once. The input for sequencing was peripheral blood, taken on day 0 of AZD1222 vaccination. The source of these receptors is an adult in good health.

This chain links TRBV30 with TRBJ2-7; no reliable D call. CDR3 length equals 12 residues. Germline assignment: CDR1 GTSNPN and CDR2 SVGIG (reference sequence). V was trimmed by 1 base and J by 4 bases, leaving 8 bases between them. CDR3 nucleotides: TGTGCCTGGAGTGATCTCAGGTACGAGCAGTACTTC. Translation gives CAWSDLRYEQYF.

The rearrangement links TRBV1 to TRBJ2-2. TRBV1 counts as a pseudogene. The CDR3 length is 16 residues. The CDR3 coding sequence is TGCACCAGCAGCCAACTAAGGTCTCCTCGCGCCGGGGAGCTGTTTTTT. Translated: CTSSQLRSPRAGELFF.

The chain has TRBV6-1 and TRBJ1-1; no definite D call. The CDR3 runs to 15 residues. V was cut by 2 bases and J by 4 bases, with 14 bases left in between. CDR1 is MNHNS, CDR2 SASEGT, per germline. The CDR3 coding sequence is TGTGCCAGCAGTGAACGGGAGGCCAGGTCCACTGAAGCTTTCTTT. It specifies CASSEREARSTEAFF.

This clone has only one observation. The chain couples TRBV27 to TRBJ1-5; possibly TRBD1 for D (5 bases). Trimming pared 6 bases from V and 7 bases from J, leaving 16 bases between. The CDR3 length is 14 residues. Looked up from germline, CDR1 is MNHEY and CDR2 is SMNVEV (reference sequence). The CDR3 region is CASRPGYLEQPQHF. CDR3 bases: TGTGCCAGCAGGCCAGGGTATCTAGAACAGCCCCAGCATTTT.

This clone was counted a few times. This chain joins TRBV7-9 and TRBJ1-2; 11 bases agree with TRBD1. Germline values: CDR1 SEHNR, CDR2 FQNEAQ (reference sequence). The junction had 6 bases not matched to a gene; V was cut back by 4 bases and J by 8 bases. The CDR3 totals 14 residues. The CDR3 region is CASSSGTGGRGYTF. CDR3 coding DNA: TGTGCCAGCAGCTCCGGGACAGGGGGTCGAGGCTACACCTTC. Together with reference TRBV7-9 and TRBJ1-2, the CDR3 gives the full variable domain: DTGVSQNPRHKITKRGQNVTFRCDPISEHNRLYWYRQTLGQGPEFLTYFQNEAQLEKSRLLSDRFSAERPKGSFSTLEIQRTEQGDSAMYLCASSSGTGGRGYTFGSGTRLTVV.

This chain joins TRBV9 and TRBJ2-6; 9 nucleotides line up with TRBD1. In germline, CDR1 is SGDLS, CDR2 YYNGEE. With V trimmed by 0 bases and J by 2 bases, 0 bases remained unmatched. This CDR3 comprises 16 residues. The CDR3, as DNA: TGTGCCAGCAGCGTAGGGACAGGGGCTGGGGCCAACGTCCTGACTTTC. Encoded protein: CASSVGTGAGANVLTF.

The chain links TRBV30 to TRBJ1-2, with 10 bases fitting TRBD1. Germline CDR1 GTSNPN, CDR2 SVGIG (reference sequence). This CDR3 contains 15 residues. Trimming at V came to 0 bases and at J to 4 bases, leaving 5 bases not matched to a gene. The CDR3 protein is CAWSVPRTGGYGYTF. The CDR3 DNA is TGTGCCTGGAGTGTCCCCCGGACAGGGGGCTATGGCTACACCTTC.

This sequence joins TRBV4-1 and TRBJ2-2; weak D call: TRBD1 (5 bases). Germline values: CDR1 MGHRA, CDR2 YSYEKL. CDR3 length: 16 amino acids. Trimming cost V 5 bases and J 5 bases, with 18 bases left between them. Here the CDR3 DNA reads TGCGCCAGCAGCAGGCCTCGCGCCCGACAGACCGGGGAGCTGTTTTTT. Its protein product is CASSRPRARQTGELFF.

The chain couples TRBV20-1 to TRBJ2-7; D gene uncertain. Per the germline V gene, CDR1 is DFQATT and CDR2 is SNEGSKA (reference sequence). Between the trimmed V and J ends, which lost 6 bases and 3 bases, there was a span of 6 bases. This CDR3 has 10 amino acids. The CDR3: CSALNYEQYF. The CDR3 coding sequence is TGCAGTGCGCTAAACTACGAGCAGTACTTC.

This clone has just one count. V gene TRBV10-1 combines with J gene TRBJ1-2; D call uncertain. The germline CDR1 and CDR2 sequences are WNHNN and SYGVQD (reference sequence). V lost 0 bases to trimming and J lost 2 bases, with 13 bases between them. CDR3 length equals 16 residues. The CDR3 coding sequence is TGCGCCAGCAGTGAGTCGAAACTCGACGGAAACTATGGCTACACCTTC. Translated, it gives CASSESKLDGNYGYTF.

J is TRBJ1-6 and V is TRBV12-1. TRBV12-1 represents a pseudogene. The length of the CDR3 is 15 residues. The CDR3 sequence is CASSFGPGGNSPLHF. CDR3 DNA: TGTGCCAGCAGCTTTGGTCCAGGAGGTAATTCACCCCTCCACTTT.

The V and J genes are TRBV19 and TRBJ2-1; 13 nucleotides align to TRBD2. The CDR3 is made up of 17 amino acids. J lost 6 bases, V lost 4 bases, and 9 bases had no gene match. Per the germline V gene, CDR1 is LNHDA and CDR2 is SQIVND (reference sequence). The CDR3 here is CASSRGRTSGGGNEQFF. CDR3 in DNA: TGTGCCAGTAGTAGAGGACGGACTAGCGGGGGCGGCAATGAGCAGTTCTTC. The full variable domain, rest sourced from reference TRBV19 and TRBJ2-1, is DGGITQSPKYLFRKEGQNVTLSCEQNLNHDAMYWYRQDPGQGLRLIYYSQIVNDFQKGDIAEGYSVSREKKESFPLTVTSAQKNPTAFYLCASSRGRTSGGGNEQFFGPGTRLTVL.

This clone has only a few counts. J is TRBJ1-4 and V is TRBV11-3; D is unresolved. The germline V gene encodes CDR1 SGHNT and CDR2 YENEEA. V lost 6 bases, J lost 0 bases, and 5 bases lay in between. The length of the CDR3 is 13 residues. This chain's CDR3 is CASRWTTNEKLFF. Here the CDR3 DNA reads TGTGCCAGCAGATGGACAACTAATGAAAAACTGTTTTTT.

This clone was observed a single time. The chain couples TRBV6-5 to TRBJ1-5, with D maybe TRBD1 (5 bases). The CDR3 loop spans 15 amino acids. V was trimmed by 6 bases and J by 0 bases, leaving 12 bases between them. Germline CDR1 is MNHEY and CDR2 is SVGAGI. For the CDR3, the DNA is TGTGCCAGCAGCCTGACAGTTTATAGCAATCAGCCCCAGCATTTT. As protein: CASSLTVYSNQPQHF.

This chain links TRBV5-4 with TRBJ2-7; D is uncertain. The V and J ends lost 1 base and 5 bases respectively, with 10 bases between them. Germline CDR1 and CDR2: SGHNT and YYREEE (reference sequence). The CDR3 extends over 13 amino acids. The CDR3 nucleotides read TGTGCCAGCAGCTTGTGGAGTGGGCACGAGCAGTACTTC. This encodes CASSLWSGHEQYF.

DNA of the CDR3: TGTGCCAGCAGCTTGGAGTTTAGGGGGCCCCAGAACGAGCAGTACTTC. Translating gives CASSLEFRGPQNEQYF. The chain links TRBV5-5 to TRBJ2-7, with 7 nucleotides matching TRBD1. This CDR3 is built from 16 residues. The germline gives CDR1 SGHKS, CDR2 YYEKEE (reference sequence). Trimming removed 0 bases from V and 5 bases from J; junction bases left unmatched: 11.

The chain combines TRBV3-1 (or the pseudogene TRBV3-2) with TRBJ2-1; 8 nucleotides match TRBD1. J was trimmed by 4 bases and V by 9 bases; bases with no gene match: 11. Germline CDR1 LGHDT, CDR2 YNNKEL (reference sequence). The CDR3 is made up of 15 amino acids. The CDR3 coding sequence is TGTGCCAGTAACCTAGGACAGGGCGCTTACAATGAGCAGTTCTTC. It is translated as CASNLGQGAYNEQFF.

The rearrangement links TRBV12-5 to TRBJ1-6, with D maybe TRBD1 (6 bases). V lost 1 base to trimming and J lost 5 bases, with 12 bases between them. The CDR3 runs 16 residues. Looked up from germline, CDR1 is LGHNT and CDR2 is FRNRAP. This CDR3 reads CASGLDRDTDNSPLHF. Written as DNA, the CDR3 is TGTGCTAGTGGTTTGGACCGGGACACCGATAATTCACCCCTCCACTTT.

The V and J genes are TRBV7-9 and TRBJ2-2; perhaps TRBD1 as D (5 bases). Per germline, CDR1 SEHNR and CDR2 FQNEAQ (reference sequence). The CDR3 loop spans 14 amino acids. V was pared by 5 bases and J by 1 base, with 8 bases between. DNA of the CDR3: TGTGCCAGCAGCGCAGGACAGAACACCGGGGAGCTGTTTTTT. The encoded protein is CASSAGQNTGELFF.

The gene calls are TRBV30 and TRBJ1-1, with D hard to call. Germline CDR1 and CDR2: GTSNPN and SVGIG (reference sequence). The CDR3 contains 12 residues. V was cut by 4 bases and J by 0 bases, with 6 bases left in between. The CDR3 coding sequence is TGTGCCTGGACAGGCATGAACACTGAAGCTTTCTTT. Amino acid sequence: CAWTGMNTEAFF.

V and J are TRBV4-1 and TRBJ1-6, with 9 bases fitting TRBD1. V trimming: 0 bases; J trimming: 0 bases; junction bases outside the gene matches: 6. Germline V gene sequence: CDR1 MGHRA, CDR2 YSYEKL. This CDR3 comprises 19 residues. In nucleotides, the CDR3 is TGCGCCAGCAGCCAAGAAGGACAGGGGACGAGCTCCTATAATTCACCCCTCCACTTT. It specifies CASSQEGQGTSSYNSPLHF.

This chain uses TRBV21-1 with TRBJ1-2. TRBV21-1 is listed as a pseudogene. The CDR3 spans 13 residues. This CDR3 reads CASSNDRWDGYTF. The CDR3 DNA sequence: TGTGCCAGCAGCAACGACCGATGGGATGGCTACACCTTC.

This chain joins TRBV30 and TRBJ2-2, with a weak D call TRBD2 (5 bases). Trimming shortened V by 0 bases and J by 5 bases, and 7 bases separated the two germline ends. The V gene's germline CDR1 is GTSNPN and CDR2 SVGIG (reference sequence). CDR3 length: 13 residues. CDR3 sequence reads: CAWSVRETGELFF. The CDR3 nucleotides are TGTGCCTGGAGTGTACGGGAAACCGGGGAGCTGTTTTTT.

V usage is TRBV30 and J usage is TRBJ2-7, with 7 bases aligning to TRBD1. Germline V lookup: CDR1 GTSNPN, CDR2 SVGIG (reference sequence). The CDR3 runs 14 residues. Unmatched junction bases numbered 8, after V lost 4 bases and J lost 2 bases. CDR3 loop: CAWTGTAKPYEQYF. The CDR3 DNA is TGTGCCTGGACTGGGACAGCCAAACCCTACGAGCAGTACTTC.

The V and J genes are TRBV5-1 and TRBJ1-1; a possible D gene is TRBD1 (5 bases). The germline V and J ends were trimmed by 4 bases and 5 bases, with 21 bases remaining between them. The CDR3 sequence is 16 residues long. The germline V gene encodes CDR1 SGHRS and CDR2 YFSETQ. In DNA, the CDR3 is TGCGCCAGCAGCAGCCGGACCCTCTCGGGGGGGACTGAAGCTTTCTTT. This translates into CASSSRTLSGGTEAFF.